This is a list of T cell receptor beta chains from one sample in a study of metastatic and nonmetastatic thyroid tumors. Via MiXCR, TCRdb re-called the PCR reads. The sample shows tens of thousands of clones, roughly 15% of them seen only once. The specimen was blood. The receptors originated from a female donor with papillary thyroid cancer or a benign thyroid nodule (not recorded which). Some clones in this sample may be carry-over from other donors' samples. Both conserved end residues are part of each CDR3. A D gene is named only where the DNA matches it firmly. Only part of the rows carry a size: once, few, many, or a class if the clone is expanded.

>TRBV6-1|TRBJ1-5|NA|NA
TGTGCCAGTAGGAGAGGGGGGGGAAGTGATCAGCCCCAGCATTTT
CASRRGGGSDQPQHF
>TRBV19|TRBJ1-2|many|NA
TGTGCCACGCAGGAGGGTGGCAAGCATGGCTACACCTTC
CATQEGGKHGYTF
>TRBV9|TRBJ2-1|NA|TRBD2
TGTGCCAGCAGCGTAACAAGCGGGAGCGGGTCCAATGAGCAGTTCTTC
CASSVTSGSGSNEQFF
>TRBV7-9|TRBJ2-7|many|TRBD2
TGTGCCAGCAGCTTAGCGACCGCGGGAGACTCCTACGAGCAGTACTTC
CASSLATAGDSYEQYF
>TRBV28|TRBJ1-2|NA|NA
TGTGCCAGCAGTGCCATCCGGGACAATAGCTATGGCTACACATTC
CASSAIRDNSYGYTF
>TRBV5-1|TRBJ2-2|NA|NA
TGCGCCAGCAGCTTGTATCCCTCCGGGGGAACCGGGGAGCTGTTTTTT
CASSLYPSGGTGELFF
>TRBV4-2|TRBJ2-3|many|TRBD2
TGTGCCAGCAGCACTAGCGGGAGCCCAGATACGCAGTATTTT
CASSTSGSPDTQYF
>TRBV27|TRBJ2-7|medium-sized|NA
TGTGCCAGCACTGACACTTCCTACGAGCAGTACTTC
CASTDTSYEQYF
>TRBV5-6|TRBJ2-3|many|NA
TGTGCCAGCAGCCCGGGACTCAGCACAGATACGCAGTATTTT
CASSPGLSTDTQYF
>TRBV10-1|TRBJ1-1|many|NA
TGCGCCAGCAATAGGGGAGAGAACACTGAAGCTTTCTTT
CASNRGENTEAFF
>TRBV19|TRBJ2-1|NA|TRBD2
TGTGCCAGTAGTGGGGGGGAGGCGTCCTACAATGAGCAGTTCTTC
CASSGGEASYNEQFF
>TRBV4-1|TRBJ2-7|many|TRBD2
TGCGCCAGCAGCCAAGGACTAGCGGGACAGTACGAGCAGTACTTC
CASSQGLAGQYEQYF
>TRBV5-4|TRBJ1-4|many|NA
TGTGCCAGCAGCTTACGGGGGAATACTAATGAAAAACTGTTTTTT
CASSLRGNTNEKLFF
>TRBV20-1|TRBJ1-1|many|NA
TGCAGTGCTAGTTGGGCTGAAGCTTTCTTT
CSASWAEAFF
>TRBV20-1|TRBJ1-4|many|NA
TGCAGTGCTCACCAGCCAACTAATGAAAAACTGTTTTTT
CSAHQPTNEKLFF
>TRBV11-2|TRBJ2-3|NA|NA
TGTGCCAGCAGCTTACGTTCAGGCCGAGCCACAGATACGCAGTATTTT
CASSLRSGRATDTQYF
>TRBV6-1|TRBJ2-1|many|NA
TGTGCCAGCAGTAGGGGGAGTTCGTCGGTCAATGAGCAGTTCTTC
CASSRGSSSVNEQFF
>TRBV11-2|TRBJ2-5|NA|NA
TGTGCCAGCAGCTTAGAGGTACAAGAGACCCAGTACTTC
CASSLEVQETQYF
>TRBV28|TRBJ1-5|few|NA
TGTGCCAGCCGCCTTCGTCGGACTAAGAGCAATCAGCCCCAGCATTTT
CASRLRRTKSNQPQHF
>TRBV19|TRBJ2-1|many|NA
TGTGCCAGTAGTGTCCCCGCCACAGGCTACAATGAGCAGTTCTTC
CASSVPATGYNEQFF